Each of the 5 T cell receptor beta chains below was sequenced from the same sample in a study of T cell responses to AZD1222 COVID-19 vaccine. The repertoire was sequenced with immunoSEQ multiplex PCR; TCRdb's copy has only in-frame clones and lacks some. Of fewer than 120,000 clones detected, 81% appear once; the ten largest clones hold about 4.5%. Specimen: peripheral blood, collected on day 0 of AZD1222 vaccination. These receptor sequences come from an adult in good health.

This chain uses TRBV10-3 with TRBJ2-4; 11 bases match TRBD2. The CDR3 is 17 residues long. With V trimmed by 5 bases and J by 8 bases, 14 bases remained unmatched. Germline loops: CDR1 ENHRY, CDR2 SYGVKD. This chain's CDR3 is CAISPSGASGRLDIQYF. For the CDR3, the DNA is TGTGCCATCAGTCCTAGCGGGGCTAGCGGGAGGTTAGACATTCAGTACTTC.

This chain connects TRBV2 to TRBJ2-3, with D perhaps TRBD1 (5 bases). CDR1 and CDR2 (germline): SNHLY, FYNNEI. The CDR3 consists of 12 residues. With 9 bases removed from V and 0 bases from J, the gap between germline ends came to 7 bases. CDR3 amino acids: CARGVSTDTQYF. The DNA of the CDR3 is TGTGCCAGAGGGGTTAGCACAGATACGCAGTATTTT.

This clone was counted once. The CDR3 bases are TGTGCCAGCAGTCCCATCATGGCTAACACTGAAGCTTTCTTT. Protein sequence: CASSPIMANTEAFF. This chain uses TRBV6-2 or TRBV6-3 with TRBJ1-1; D ambiguous. CDR3 length equals 14 residues. The V end lost 5 bases, the J end lost 2 bases, and 12 bases lay between the germline ends. Germline CDR1 is MNHEY and CDR2 is SVGEGT.

The rearrangement links TRBV5-6 to TRBJ1-2, with D perhaps TRBD1 (6 bases). This CDR3 region has 14 residues. Looked up from germline, CDR1 is SGHDT and CDR2 is YYEEEE. V dropped 0 bases and J dropped 3 bases, with 9 bases sitting between them. CDR3 nucleotide sequence: TGTGCCAGCAGCTTGGCCGGACAGTACTATGGCTACACCTTC. Protein sequence: CASSLAGQYYGYTF. The full variable domain, with the rest looked up from reference TRBV5-6 and TRBJ1-2, is DAGVTQSPTHLIKTRGQQVTLRCSPKSGHDTVSWYQQALGQGPQFIFQYYEEEERQRGNFPDRFSGHQFPNYSSELNVNALLLGDSALYLCASSLAGQYYGYTFGSGTRLTVV.

The chain employs TRBV24-1 and TRBJ2-7; D not resolved. The V end was cut by 7 bases, the J end by 2 bases, with 14 bases between. Germline V lookup: CDR1 KGHDR, CDR2 SFDVKD. The CDR3 has 14 amino acids. The CDR3 bases are TGTGCCACCAGCCTCGACACCAGCCCCTACGAGCAGTACTTC. It yields the protein CATSLDTSPYEQYF.